The subject of this entry is one T cell receptor beta chain. These data belong to a study of T cell responses to AZD1222 COVID-19 vaccine. The protocol was immunoSEQ multiplex PCR, while the TCRdb copy is restricted to in-frame clones and leaves out a portion. Among around 130,000 clones, 91% were seen once, and the ten largest hold roughly 5%. This CDR3 is 13 amino acids long. Deletions cut 0 bases from V and 8 bases from J, with 13 bases between. Germline values: CDR1 GTSNPN, CDR2 SVGIG (reference sequence). The J gene is TRBJ1-1, the V gene TRBV30; D is undetermined. This TCR was sampled from an adult in good health. The specimen comprised peripheral blood, sampled on day 0 of AZD1222 vaccination. The CDR3 here is CAWSVPGGSEAFF. In nucleotides, the CDR3 is TGTGCCTGGAGTGTACCGGGTGGTTCCGAAGCTTTCTTT.